The 14 T cell receptor beta chains below all came from one sample that was sequenced in a study of blood T cell repertoires in COVID-19. The method was immunoSEQ multiplex PCR; TCRdb's version includes in-frame clones alone and lacks a portion of them. Of under 200,000 clones in the sample, approximately 86% were seen once. Sequencing used peripheral blood. These TCRs come from a man aged 50-59 years with active or convalescent COVID-19.

This clone was picked up a small number of times. The V gene is TRBV9, the J gene TRBJ1-5; TRBD1 might be the D (5 bases). Trimming took off 0 bases at V and 1 base at J, with 11 bases between the two ends. Germline CDR1 reads SGDLS; CDR2 reads YYNGEE. This CDR3 is built from 16 residues. Here the CDR3 reads CASSVGVGGSNQPQHF. Here the CDR3 DNA reads TGTGCCAGCAGCGTAGGGGTTGGGGGGAGCAATCAGCCCCAGCATTTT.

V gene TRBV6-2 or TRBV6-3 combines with J gene TRBJ2-6; D may be TRBD1 (5 bases). CDR1 is MNHEY, CDR2 SVGEGT, per germline. The CDR3 spans 19 residues. Trimming took 4 bases from V and 0 from J, leaving 19 bases between them. The chain's CDR3 is CASSLRGPGRTSGANVLTF. In nucleotides, the CDR3 is TGTGCCAGCAGTTTAAGGGGTCCAGGCAGGACCTCTGGGGCCAACGTCCTGACTTTC.

The chain links TRBV7-9 to TRBJ1-4, with D unresolved. CDR1 is SEHNR, CDR2 FQNEAQ, per germline (reference sequence). The CDR3 consists of 13 residues. The ends were cut back, 2 bases at V and 5 bases at J, with 6 bases in the middle. CDR3 sequence: CASSLRRNEKLFF. The CDR3 nucleotides read TGTGCCAGCAGCTTAAGGCGGAATGAAAAACTGTTTTTT.

The V call is TRBV12-5, the J call TRBJ2-3; 8 nucleotides line up with TRBD2. The CDR3 has 14 residues. The V gene's germline CDR1 is LGHNT and CDR2 FRNRAP. V shed 4 bases and J 5 bases; nucleotides not matched to a gene: 5. The CDR3 bases are TGTGCTAGTGGTTCGAGCGGGAGCGGAGATACGCAGTATTTT. Encoded protein: CASGSSGSGDTQYF.

J is TRBJ1-2 and V is TRBV4-2, with 11 nucleotides matching TRBD1. After removal of 1 base from V and 5 bases from J, the junction contained 3 bases not matched to a gene. This CDR3 is built from 15 residues. Germline loops: CDR1 LGHNA, CDR2 YNFKEQ. CDR3 region: CASSQGTGGRYGYTF. The CDR3 nucleotides are TGTGCCAGCAGCCAAGGGACAGGGGGCCGGTATGGCTACACCTTC.

The chain recombines TRBV11-3 with TRBJ2-3; D possibly corresponds to TRBD1 (5 bases). Trimming cost V 5 bases and J 4 bases, with 19 bases left between them. CDR3 size: 16 residues. CDR1 is SGHNT and CDR2 is YENEEA in the germline V gene. CDR3 in DNA: TGTGCCAGCAGCGGGGCCGTGCCTGGAAATTCAGATACGCAGTATTTT. Encoded protein: CASSGAVPGNSDTQYF.

The chain has TRBV24-1 and TRBJ1-4, with D tentatively TRBD1 (6 bases). Germline CDR1 reads KGHDR; CDR2 reads SFDVKD. CDR3 size: 15 residues. Trimming removed 0 bases at V and 6 bases at J, with 10 bases between. The CDR3 nucleotides read TGTGCCACCAGTGATTTGGGGGGCCCGGATGAAAAACTGTTTTTT. Translating gives CATSDLGGPDEKLFF.

V usage is TRBV9 and J usage is TRBJ2-1; 13 bases fit TRBD2. V trimming: 2 bases; J trimming: 4 bases; junction bases outside the gene matches: 9. Germline V gene sequence: CDR1 SGDLS, CDR2 YYNGEE. The CDR3 covers 18 residues. DNA for the CDR3: TGTGCCAGCAGCGTCGGACTAGCGGGGGACGCTCGTTACAATGAGCAGTTCTTC. Translation: CASSVGLAGDARYNEQFF. Full variable domain (remainder filled in from reference TRBV9 and TRBJ2-1): DSGVTQTPKHLITATGQRVTLRCSPRSGDLSVYWYQQSLDQGLQFLIQYYNGEERAKGNILERFSAQQFPDLHSELNLSSLELGDSALYFCASSVGLAGDARYNEQFFGPGTRLTVL.

The CDR3 protein is CASSRTSGPPQETQYF. DNA for the CDR3: TGTGCCAGCAGCAGGACTAGCGGGCCTCCGCAAGAGACCCAGTACTTC. This chain uses TRBV5-4 with TRBJ2-5; 11 nucleotides align to TRBD2. Germline V gene data show CDR1 as SGHNT and CDR2 as YYREEE (reference sequence). The CDR3 contains 16 residues. The V and J ends lost 4 bases and 2 bases, in that order; junction bases with no gene match: 7.

The rearrangement joins TRBV6-2 or TRBV6-3 to TRBJ1-5; D may be TRBD1 (6 bases). Germline V gene lookup returns CDR1 MNHEY and CDR2 SVGEGT. The CDR3 is made up of 14 amino acids. Trimming left V 3 bases short and J 4 bases short, with 10 bases between. The CDR3 here is CASSYFRGNQPQHF. CDR3 nucleotide sequence: TGTGCCAGCAGTTATTTCAGGGGAAATCAGCCCCAGCATTTT.

The chain carries TRBV18 and TRBJ1-6, with a weak D call TRBD1 (6 bases). Trimming removed 6 bases from V and 0 bases from J, with 12 bases in between. This CDR3 is 16 amino acids long. Looked up from germline, CDR1 is KGHSH and CDR2 is LQKENI. CDR3 coding DNA: TGTGCCAGCTCGTCACAGGGAAGCTCCTATAATTCACCCCTCCACTTT. Translation gives CASSSQGSSYNSPLHF.

The J gene is TRBJ1-1, the V gene TRBV7-3; 8 bases agree with TRBD1. Germline V lookup: CDR1 SGHTA, CDR2 FQGTGA. Trimming cost V 5 bases and J 9 bases; bases outside gene matches: 11. This CDR3 has 14 residues. Here the CDR3 reads CASSNRDRTSKAFF. CDR3 DNA sequence: TGTGCCAGCAGCAACCGGGACAGGACCTCTAAAGCTTTCTTT.

The gene calls are TRBV7-2 and TRBJ1-1; D call uncertain. V lost 0 bases to trimming and J lost 8 bases, with 16 bases between them. Germline values: CDR1 SGHTA, CDR2 FQGNSA. The CDR3 contains 15 residues. CDR3: CASSLAVGWGAEAFF. CDR3 coding DNA: TGTGCCAGCAGCTTAGCGGTGGGTTGGGGAGCCGAAGCTTTCTTT.

This chain links TRBV3-1 (or the pseudogene TRBV3-2) with TRBJ2-7; 12 positions agree with TRBD2. V was clipped by 0 bases and J by 13 bases; unmatched bases: 4. Per germline, CDR1 LGHDT and CDR2 YNNKEL (reference sequence). This CDR3 contains 13 residues. In DNA form, the CDR3 reads TGTGCCAGCAGCCAAGAAACTAGCGGGAGGATCTACTTC. Translating it yields CASSQETSGRIYF.